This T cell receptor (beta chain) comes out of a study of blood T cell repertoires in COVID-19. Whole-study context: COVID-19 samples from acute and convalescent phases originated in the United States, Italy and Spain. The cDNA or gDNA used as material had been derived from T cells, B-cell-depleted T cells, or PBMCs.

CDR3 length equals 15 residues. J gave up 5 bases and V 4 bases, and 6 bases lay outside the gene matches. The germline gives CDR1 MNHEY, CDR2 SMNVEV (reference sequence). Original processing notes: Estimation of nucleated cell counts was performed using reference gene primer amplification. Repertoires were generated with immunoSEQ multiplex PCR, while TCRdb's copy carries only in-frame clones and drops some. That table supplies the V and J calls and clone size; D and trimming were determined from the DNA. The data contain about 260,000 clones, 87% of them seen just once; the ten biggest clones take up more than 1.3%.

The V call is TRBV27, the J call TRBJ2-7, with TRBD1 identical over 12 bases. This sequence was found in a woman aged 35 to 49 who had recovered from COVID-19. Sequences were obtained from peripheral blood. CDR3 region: CASSSGGTGGHEQYF. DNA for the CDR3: TGTGCCAGCAGTTCTGGAGGGACAGGGGGCCACGAGCAGTACTTC.